A single sample gave rise to the 28 T cell receptor beta chains below, sequenced in a study of T cell responses to AZD1222 COVID-19 vaccine. Assay used: immunoSEQ multiplex PCR; TCRdb lists only in-frame clones, some missing. The sample contains about 140,000 clones, around 93% of which appear only once. Source: peripheral blood, taken 28 days after the second AZD1222 dose. Receptors originate from an adult who received the AZD1222 COVID-19 vaccine.

The gene calls are TRBV28 and TRBJ2-7; 8 bases match TRBD1. The CDR3 length is 14 residues. The ends lost 6 bases at V and 3 bases at J; junction bases unmatched: 7. The germline gives CDR1 MDHEN, CDR2 SYDVKM. CDR3: CASSKQGEIYEQYF. The CDR3 DNA sequence: TGTGCCAGCAGCAAACAGGGGGAGATCTACGAGCAGTACTTC.

As for this clone: The sample holds other DNA sequences that translate to the same CDR3. The V gene is TRBV9, the J gene TRBJ1-1; D ambiguous. V was shortened by 2 bases and J by 0 bases, with 8 bases between the two germline ends. Germline loops: CDR1 SGDLS, CDR2 YYNGEE. The CDR3 spans 14 residues. CDR3 sequence reads: CASSVKALNTEAFF. The DNA of the CDR3 is TGTGCCAGCAGCGTGAAGGCCCTGAACACTGAAGCTTTCTTT.

The J gene is TRBJ1-2, the V gene TRBV19; 9 bases are a match to TRBD1. This CDR3 has 13 residues. Trimming at V came to 5 bases and at J to 6 bases, leaving 4 bases not matched to a gene. CDR1 is LNHDA and CDR2 is SQIVND in the germline V gene (reference sequence). CDR3 nucleotide sequence: TGTGCCAGTAGTTCAACAGGGGGCCATGGCTACACCTTC. It codes for CASSSTGGHGYTF.

This rearrangement joins TRBV30 to TRBJ2-5; 7 positions agree with TRBD2. J was trimmed by 4 bases and V by 2 bases; bases with no gene match: 10. Germline V gives CDR1 GTSNPN, CDR2 SVGIG (reference sequence). The CDR3 runs 15 residues. CDR3 in amino acids: CAWSPSGNPRETQYF. The CDR3 nucleotides are TGTGCCTGGAGTCCAAGCGGGAACCCCCGAGAGACCCAGTACTTC.

The chain employs TRBV18 and TRBJ2-3, with TRBD1 matching 8 bases. The V gene end was trimmed by 2 bases and the J gene end by 5 bases; junction bases not matched to a gene: 6. This CDR3 contains 15 residues. CDR1 is KGHSH, CDR2 LQKENI, per germline. CDR3 sequence: CASSPGQGLIDTQYF. CDR3 nucleotide sequence: TGTGCCAGCTCACCAGGACAGGGTTTGATAGATACGCAGTATTTT.

The chain employs TRBV3-1 (or the pseudogene TRBV3-2) and TRBJ1-4, with 11 nucleotides matching TRBD1. The CDR3 sequence is 16 residues long. J was trimmed by 8 bases and V by 6 bases; bases with no gene match: 11. Germline V gives CDR1 LGHDT, CDR2 YNNKEL (reference sequence). DNA of the CDR3: TGTGCCAGCAGGCCTAAACCGGGACAGGGGGGAGAAAAACTGTTTTTT. It specifies CASRPKPGQGGEKLFF.

This chain links TRBV5-5 with TRBJ2-7; D is undetermined. V shed 0 bases and J shed 0 bases, with 10 bases lying between them. The CDR3 has 15 residues. The germline gives CDR1 SGHKS, CDR2 YYEKEE (reference sequence). The CDR3 DNA is TGTGCCAGCAGCTTGGACAGTTCTTCCTCCTACGAGCAGTACTTC. Encoded protein: CASSLDSSSSYEQYF.

This chain uses TRBV12-3 or TRBV12-4 with TRBJ2-5; D ambiguous. The CDR3 loop spans 13 amino acids. V was shortened by 7 bases and J by 1 base, with 10 bases between the two germline ends. The CDR3 bases are TGTGCCAGCACCCCCACGTCCCAAGAGACCCAGTACTTC. This sequence encodes CASTPTSQETQYF.

This chain links TRBV7-2 with TRBJ1-4; 8 nucleotides agree with TRBD1. With V trimmed by 5 bases and J by 8 bases, 10 bases remained unmatched. The CDR3 is 15 residues long. In germline, CDR1 is SGHTA, CDR2 FQGNSA. The CDR3: CASSLPPGTGEKLFF. CDR3 nucleotide sequence: TGTGCCAGCAGCCTACCACCCGGGACAGGAGAAAAACTGTTTTTT.

The genes are TRBV6-2 or TRBV6-3 and TRBJ2-5, with unresolved D. Germline CDR1 is MNHEY and CDR2 is SVGEGT. V lost 3 bases to trimming and J lost 4 bases, with 9 bases between them. The CDR3 runs to 13 residues. CDR3 in amino acids: CASSYRARETQYF. DNA of the CDR3: TGTGCCAGCAGTTATAGGGCCAGAGAGACCCAGTACTTC.

The V and J genes are TRBV24-1 and TRBJ1-5, with 10 bases lining up with TRBD1. This CDR3 is 14 amino acids long. CDR1 KGHDR and CDR2 SFDVKD come from the germline V gene. V lost 6 bases to trimming and J lost 7 bases; unmatched junction nucleotides: 5. This chain's CDR3 is CATSPRDRGQPQHF. In nucleotides, the CDR3 is TGTGCCACCAGTCCTAGGGACAGGGGCCAGCCCCAGCATTTT.

This chain links TRBV19 with TRBJ1-5; TRBD1 aligns across 9 bases. This CDR3 has 16 amino acids. Trimming at V came to 6 bases and at J to 2 bases, leaving 8 bases not matched to a gene. CDR1 and CDR2 from the germline V gene are LNHDA and SQIVND (reference sequence). CDR3 residues: CASSAGQGIGNQPQHF. CDR3 nucleotides: TGTGCCAGTAGCGCGGGACAGGGAATTGGCAATCAGCCCCAGCATTTT. The full variable domain, rest sourced from reference TRBV19 and TRBJ1-5, is DGGITQSPKYLFRKEGQNVTLSCEQNLNHDAMYWYRQDPGQGLRLIYYSQIVNDFQKGDIAEGYSVSREKKESFPLTVTSAQKNPTAFYLCASSAGQGIGNQPQHFGDGTRLSIL.

The V gene is TRBV3-1 (or the pseudogene TRBV3-2), the J gene TRBJ1-4; tentative D call: TRBD1 (6 bases). Germline V gene lookup returns CDR1 LGHDT and CDR2 YNNKEL (reference sequence). Trimming removed 0 bases from V and 6 bases from J, with 14 bases in between. CDR3 size: 16 residues. The CDR3 region has the DNA TGTGCCAGCAGCCAAGATAAGGGGGGGCTGGATGAAAAACTGTTTTTT. This sequence encodes CASSQDKGGLDEKLFF.

DNA for the CDR3: TGTGCCAGCAGCCCCATGGGGGGAAACACCATATATTTT. Translation gives CASSPMGGNTIYF. This sequence joins TRBV14 and TRBJ1-3; D remains unclear. With 4 bases removed from V and 4 bases from J, the gap between germline ends came to 8 bases. In germline, CDR1 is SGHDN, CDR2 FVKESK. The CDR3 totals 13 residues.

CDR3 sequence: CASSPTDGPDSNQPQHF. The CDR3 DNA reads TGTGCCAGCAGCCCCACGGACGGTCCAGATAGCAATCAGCCCCAGCATTTT. The chain combines TRBV16 with TRBJ1-5; D remains ambiguous. This CDR3 contains 17 residues. With 4 bases removed from V and 0 bases from J, the gap between germline ends came to 16 bases. Germline V CDR1 and CDR2: KGHSY, FQNENV.

In its sample, this clone was seen a few times. The chain combines TRBV7-8 with TRBJ2-1, with 8 nucleotides matching TRBD2. This CDR3 has 17 residues. Trimming at V came to 4 bases and at J to 5 bases, leaving 13 bases not matched to a gene. Germline V lookup: CDR1 SGHVS, CDR2 FQNEAQ. The CDR3 DNA reads as TGTGCCAGCAGCTCAATGCCGGCGGGAGGAGGAAACAATGAGCAGTTCTTC. This gives the protein CASSSMPAGGGNNEQFF. The full variable domain, its missing parts supplied by reference TRBV7-8 and TRBJ2-1, is GAGVSQSPRYKVAKRGQDVALRCDPISGHVSLFWYQQALGQGPEFLTYFQNEAQLDKSGLPSDRFFAERPEGSVSTLKIQRTQQEDSAVYLCASSSMPAGGGNNEQFFGPGTRLTVL.

The chain joins TRBV7-2 to TRBJ2-5; 13 bases fit TRBD2. The CDR3 loop spans 16 amino acids. Trimming took 4 bases from V and 9 from J; bases not matched to a gene: 11. CDR1 and CDR2 from the germline V gene are SGHTA and FQGNSA. CDR3 region: CASSSSGLAGAPPQYF. The CDR3, as DNA: TGTGCCAGCAGCTCCTCCGGACTAGCGGGAGCTCCCCCCCAGTACTTC.

The J gene is TRBJ2-1, the V gene TRBV27; 13 bases agree with TRBD2. Unmatched junction bases numbered 13, after V lost 5 bases and J lost 0 bases. Germline V CDR1 and CDR2: MNHEY, SMNVEV (reference sequence). The CDR3 consists of 20 residues. In DNA form, the CDR3 reads TGTGCCAGCAGTCCCCGGACTAGCGGGAGTCCGGGGAGCTCCTACAATGAGCAGTTCTTC. Translation: CASSPRTSGSPGSSYNEQFF.

The chain couples TRBV10-3 to TRBJ2-1, with a possible D match to TRBD1 (11 bases). This CDR3 has 24 residues. Germline V gives CDR1 ENHRY, CDR2 SYGVKD. V was trimmed by 3 bases and J by 0 bases, leaving 36 bases between them. The CDR3 sequence: CAISDPGQGALVAGGKSSYNEQFF. Here the CDR3 DNA reads TGTGCCATCAGTGATCCTGGACAGGGGGCATTAGTAGCGGGAGGAAAGAGCTCCTACAATGAGCAGTTCTTC.

The chain uses TRBV6-1 and TRBJ2-5, with unresolved D. Deletions cut 1 base from V and 4 bases from J, with 4 bases between. Germline V gene data show CDR1 as MNHNS and CDR2 as SASEGT. This CDR3 contains 12 residues. DNA for the CDR3: TGTGCCAGCAGTGAAGTCGGAGAGACCCAGTACTTC. Amino acid sequence: CASSEVGETQYF.

The chain is built from TRBV7-2 and TRBJ2-7, with D perhaps assigned TRBD1 or TRBD2 (5 bases each). The CDR3 runs 13 residues. CDR1 is SGHTA and CDR2 is FQGNSA in the germline V gene. Trimming left V 5 bases short and J 7 bases short, with 15 bases between. The CDR3 loop is CASSSLRGTEQYF. The DNA of the CDR3 is TGTGCCAGCAGCAGCCTTCGAGGGACGGAGCAGTACTTC.

The chain is built from TRBV19 and TRBJ1-5; TRBD1 matches at 7 bases. Germline V gene sequence: CDR1 LNHDA, CDR2 SQIVND (reference sequence). The ends lost 0 bases at V and 5 bases at J; junction bases unmatched: 7. The CDR3 is made up of 16 amino acids. The CDR3 bases are TGTGCCAGTAGTATAGATAGGGGCAGGGGGGATCAGCCCCAGCATTTT. As protein: CASSIDRGRGDQPQHF.

The chain is built from TRBV3-1 (or the pseudogene TRBV3-2) and TRBJ1-4, with D hard to call. The germline CDR1 and CDR2 sequences are LGHDT and YNNKEL (reference sequence). The CDR3 loop spans 16 amino acids. Trimming cost V 0 bases and J 1 base, with 9 bases left between them. The CDR3 sequence is CASSQEKRLTNEKLFF. The CDR3 bases are TGTGCCAGCAGCCAAGAGAAAAGGTTAACTAATGAAAAACTGTTTTTT.

The chain carries TRBV18 and TRBJ1-4; tentatively, D is TRBD1 (5 bases). The CDR3 spans 17 residues. V gave up 4 bases and J gave up 3 bases, with 18 bases separating them. Per the germline V gene, CDR1 is KGHSH and CDR2 is LQKENI. In DNA form, the CDR3 reads TGTGCCAGCTCACAAAATAAAGCAGGGTCGGCTAATGAAAAACTGTTTTTT. Encoded protein: CASSQNKAGSANEKLFF.

The V gene is TRBV27, the J gene TRBJ1-3; D call uncertain. The CDR3 is 15 amino acids. CDR1 and CDR2 from the germline V gene are MNHEY and SMNVEV (reference sequence). The germline V and J ends were trimmed by 0 bases and 0 bases, with 6 bases remaining between them. The CDR3: CASSLSAASGNTIYF. As DNA, the CDR3 is TGTGCCAGCAGTTTATCGGCGGCCTCTGGAAACACCATATATTTT.

The chain recombines TRBV25-1 with TRBJ2-7; D is perhaps TRBD1 (5 bases). Trimming removed 2 bases at V and 5 bases at J, with 10 bases between. The CDR3 totals 13 residues. Germline CDR1 reads MGHDK; CDR2 reads SYGVNS. The CDR3 DNA is TGTGCCAGCAGTGAACAGGGTCTCCACGAGCAGTACTTC. This sequence encodes CASSEQGLHEQYF.

The chain links TRBV7-9 to TRBJ1-2; D remains ambiguous. The V and J ends lost 1 base and 6 bases respectively, with 9 bases between them. The germline gives CDR1 SEHNR, CDR2 FQNEAQ (reference sequence). The CDR3 covers 13 residues. The CDR3 nucleotides read TGTGCCAGCAGCTTAGTAGGTTATAATGGCTACACCTTC. This gives the protein CASSLVGYNGYTF.

V gene TRBV29-1 combines with J gene TRBJ1-2; maybe TRBD1 (5 bases). The CDR3 consists of 11 residues. Trimming cost V 2 bases and J 7 bases, with 8 bases left between them. Looked up from germline, CDR1 is SQVTM and CDR2 is ANQGSEA. The CDR3 reads CSVELGLGYTF. The DNA of the CDR3 is TGCAGCGTTGAACTGGGACTTGGCTACACCTTC.